This section outlines one TCR beta chain sequence together with its context. Profiling relied on immunoSEQ multiplex PCR, and the TCRdb table lists in-frame clones only, not all of them. The table records a few million clones, 85% to 95% of them present only once. This CDR3 comprises 15 residues. Per germline, CDR1 LNHDA and CDR2 SQIVND (reference sequence). V was pared by 4 bases and J by 8 bases, with 8 bases of the junction left unmatched. This record belongs to a study of shared clonotypes between healthy human individuals. The sequenced sample was naive CD4+ T cells from PBMCs. Subset of the sample: CD45RA+ positively selected. The TCR sequence derives from a man aged 18 to 29 in good health. Some clones in this sample may be carry-over from other donors' samples. The chain combines TRBV19 with TRBJ2-1; the match to TRBD2 covers 10 bases. The CDR3 sequence is CASSTPAGGWDEQFF. The CDR3 nucleotides read TGTGCCAGTAGTACTCCAGCGGGAGGGTGGGATGAGCAGTTCTTC.